This is a list of T cell receptor beta chains from one sample in a study of blood T cells in healthy people across ages. TCRdb passed the 5' RACE reads through MiXCR, listing each CDR3 protein once. The sample gives hundreds of thousands of distinct CDR3 sequences, under 65% of which show up once; 13% is in the top ten. Sequencing was performed on blood. These TCRs come from an elderly woman in good health. Each CDR3 is given with its conserved first and last residue. The D gene is left open where the match is weak. Clone size, where shown, is once, few, many, or a class for clones that have expanded.

TRBJ2-5 TRBV7-2 many - TGTGCCAGCAGCTTTCAGGGTGGGCAAGAGACCCAGTACTTC CASSFQGGQETQYF
TRBJ1-5 TRBV4-1 - - TGCGCCAGCAGCCAAGAATGGGGGGGCGGACAGCCCCAGCATTTT CASSQEWGGGQPQHF
TRBJ1-2 TRBV6-6 - - TGTGCCAGCAGTTACTCGACGGGCAGGGAATGGGGCTACACCTTC CASSYSTGREWGYTF
TRBJ2-7 TRBV27 - - TGTGCCAGCAGTTTTAACAGGAACTCCTACGAGCAGTACTTC CASSFNRNSYEQYF
TRBJ2-2 TRBV5-5 - TRBD2 TGTGCCAGCAGCTTCGTCCCTGGACTAGCCACCGGGGAGCTGTTTTTT CASSFVPGLATGELFF
TRBJ1-2 TRBV3-1 - TRBD1 TGTGCCAGCAGCCAATGGGGGACAGAGAACTATGGCTACACCTTC CASSQWGTENYGYTF
TRBJ2-5 TRBV20-1 - TRBD2 TGCAGTGCTAGAGATCAGAGGGAGGGGTCGTCCAATGAGCAGTACTTC CSARDQREGSSNEQYF
TRBJ2-1 TRBV29-1 - - TGCAGCGTTGGGGGTCGGCGCAGGGCTGGTAATGAGCAGTTCTTC CSVGGRRRAGNEQFF
TRBJ1-1 TRBV3-1 - - TGTGCCAGCAGCCAAGGAGGGGTGAACATGTATGGAGCTTTCTTT CASSQGGVNMYGAFF
TRBJ1-6 TRBV20-1 - TRBD1 TGCAGTGCCCGAATACAGGGGCAAAATTCACCCCTCCACTTT CSARIQGQNSPLHF
TRBJ2-3 TRBV4-1 - - TGCGCCAGCAACCAGTTTAACCCGGGCCCCACAGATACGCAGTATTTT CASNQFNPGPTDTQYF
TRBJ2-7 TRBV5-1 many - TGCGCCAGCAGATTCCGACTAGGTCCTGGCTACGAGCAGTACTTC CASRFRLGPGYEQYF
TRBJ2-7 TRBV9 - TRBD2 TGTGCCAGCAGCGTAGGAGCTAGCGGGAGCGATACACGAACCTACGAGCAGTACTTC CASSVGASGSDTRTYEQYF
TRBJ1-2 TRBV29-1 few TRBD1 TGCAGCGTTGGAGGGGGCCTCTATGGCTACACCTTC CSVGGGLYGYTF
TRBJ2-7 TRBV7-2 - TRBD2 TGTGCCAGCAGCCTGAGACTAGCGGGGGCTTCCTACGAGCAGTACTTC CASSLRLAGASYEQYF
TRBJ2-3 TRBV20-1 - - TGCAGTGCTTTTACCGGGAGTGTTTCCACAGATACGCAGTATTTT CSAFTGSVSTDTQYF
TRBJ1-5 TRBV13 once - TGTGTCAGCAGCTCACACGATCAGCCCCAGCATTTT CVSSSHDQPQHF
TRBJ1-4 TRBV7-9 - TRBD1 TGTGCCAGCACAAATTGGAGGGGGCTGGAAAAACTGTTTTTT CASTNWRGLEKLFF
TRBJ2-7 TRBV20-1 many TRBD2 TGCAGTGCTAGAAACCGACTAGCGGGTCCCGAGCAGTACTTC CSARNRLAGPEQYF
TRBJ2-5 TRBV3-1 - - TGTGCCAGCAGCCAAGTTAGGCGCGGCGTTCGAGAGACCCAGTACTTC CASSQVRRGVRETQYF
TRBJ1-2 TRBV6-5 - TRBD1 TGTGCCAGCAGCCCCACGACAGGGAGGCTGCGTGGCTACACCTTC CASSPTTGRLRGYTF
TRBJ2-7 TRBV12-3/TRBV12-4 - TRBD2 TGTGCCAGCAACAACGCCCGACTAGCGGGAGACCACGAGCAGTACTTC CASNNARLAGDHEQYF
TRBJ2-1 TRBV5-4 many - TGTGCCAGCAGTCCGAAACGGGGGAACGTCTACAATGAGCAGTTCTTC CASSPKRGNVYNEQFF